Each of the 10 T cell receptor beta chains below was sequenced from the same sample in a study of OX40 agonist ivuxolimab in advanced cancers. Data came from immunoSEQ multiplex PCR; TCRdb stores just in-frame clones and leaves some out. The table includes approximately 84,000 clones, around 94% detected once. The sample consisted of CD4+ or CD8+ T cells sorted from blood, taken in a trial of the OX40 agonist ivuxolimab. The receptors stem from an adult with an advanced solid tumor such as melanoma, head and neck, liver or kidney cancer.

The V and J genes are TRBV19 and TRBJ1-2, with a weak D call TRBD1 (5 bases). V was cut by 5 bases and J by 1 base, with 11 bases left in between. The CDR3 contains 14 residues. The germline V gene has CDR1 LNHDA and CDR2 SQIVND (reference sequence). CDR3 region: CASSPLQDNYGYTF. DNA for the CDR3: TGTGCCAGTAGTCCGCTACAGGATAACTATGGCTACACCTTC.

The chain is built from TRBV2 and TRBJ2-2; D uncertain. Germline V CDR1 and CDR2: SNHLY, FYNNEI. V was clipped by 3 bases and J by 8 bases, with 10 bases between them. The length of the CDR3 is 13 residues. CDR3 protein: CASSEGSWGELFF. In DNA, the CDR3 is TGTGCCAGCAGTGAGGGGTCTTGGGGGGAGCTGTTTTTT.

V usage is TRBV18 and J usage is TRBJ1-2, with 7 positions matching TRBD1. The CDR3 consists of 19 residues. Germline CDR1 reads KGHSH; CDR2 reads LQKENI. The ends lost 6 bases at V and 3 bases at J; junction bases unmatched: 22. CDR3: CASSPGWGTGASEDYGYTF. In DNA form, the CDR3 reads TGTGCCAGCTCCCCGGGGTGGGGTACAGGGGCCTCGGAGGACTATGGCTACACCTTC.

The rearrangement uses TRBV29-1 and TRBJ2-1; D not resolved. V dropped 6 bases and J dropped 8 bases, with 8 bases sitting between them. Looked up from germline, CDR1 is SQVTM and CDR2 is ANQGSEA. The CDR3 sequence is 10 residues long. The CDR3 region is CSVPSHEQFF. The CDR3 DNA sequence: TGCAGCGTCCCCAGCCATGAGCAGTTCTTC.

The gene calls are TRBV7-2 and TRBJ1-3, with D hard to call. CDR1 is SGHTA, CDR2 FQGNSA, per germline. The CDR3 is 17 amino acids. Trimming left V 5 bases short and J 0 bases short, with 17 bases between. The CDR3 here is CASSPLPGGLSGNTIYF. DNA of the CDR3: TGTGCCAGCAGCCCCCTCCCGGGTGGGCTCTCTGGAAACACCATATATTTT.

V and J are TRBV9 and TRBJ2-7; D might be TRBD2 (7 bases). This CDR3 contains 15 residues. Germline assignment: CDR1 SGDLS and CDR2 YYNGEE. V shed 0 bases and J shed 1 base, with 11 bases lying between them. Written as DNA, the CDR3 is TGTGCCAGCAGCGTAGGGGCGGGGGCTTCCTACGAGCAGTACTTC. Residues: CASSVGAGASYEQYF. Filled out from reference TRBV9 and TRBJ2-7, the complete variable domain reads DSGVTQTPKHLITATGQRVTLRCSPRSGDLSVYWYQQSLDQGLQFLIQYYNGEERAKGNILERFSAQQFPDLHSELNLSSLELGDSALYFCASSVGAGASYEQYFGPGTRLTVT.

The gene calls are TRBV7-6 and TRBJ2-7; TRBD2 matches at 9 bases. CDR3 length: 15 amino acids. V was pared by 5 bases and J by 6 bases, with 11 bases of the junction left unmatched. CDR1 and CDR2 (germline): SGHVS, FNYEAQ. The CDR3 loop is CASSPRGSGSFEQYF. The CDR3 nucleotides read TGTGCCAGCAGCCCCCGGGGTAGCGGGAGTTTCGAGCAGTACTTC.

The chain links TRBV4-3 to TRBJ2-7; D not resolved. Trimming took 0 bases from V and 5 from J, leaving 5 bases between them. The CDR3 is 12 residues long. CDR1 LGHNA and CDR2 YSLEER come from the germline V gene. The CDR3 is CASSQDGNEQYF. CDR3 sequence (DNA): TGCGCCAGCAGCCAAGATGGTAACGAGCAGTACTTC.

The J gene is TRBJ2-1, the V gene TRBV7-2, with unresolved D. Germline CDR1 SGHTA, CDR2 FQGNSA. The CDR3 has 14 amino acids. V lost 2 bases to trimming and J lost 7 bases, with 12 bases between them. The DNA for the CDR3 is TGTGCCAGCAGCTTAATAAAGGTAGAGAATGAGCAGTTCTTC. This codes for CASSLIKVENEQFF.

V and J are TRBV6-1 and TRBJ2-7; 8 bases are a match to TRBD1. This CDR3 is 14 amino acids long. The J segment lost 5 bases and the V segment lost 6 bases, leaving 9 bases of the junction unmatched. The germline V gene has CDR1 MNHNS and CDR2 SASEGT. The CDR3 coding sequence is TGTGCCAGCAGCTACGCCGACAGGGGCAACGAGCAGTACTTC. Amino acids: CASSYADRGNEQYF.